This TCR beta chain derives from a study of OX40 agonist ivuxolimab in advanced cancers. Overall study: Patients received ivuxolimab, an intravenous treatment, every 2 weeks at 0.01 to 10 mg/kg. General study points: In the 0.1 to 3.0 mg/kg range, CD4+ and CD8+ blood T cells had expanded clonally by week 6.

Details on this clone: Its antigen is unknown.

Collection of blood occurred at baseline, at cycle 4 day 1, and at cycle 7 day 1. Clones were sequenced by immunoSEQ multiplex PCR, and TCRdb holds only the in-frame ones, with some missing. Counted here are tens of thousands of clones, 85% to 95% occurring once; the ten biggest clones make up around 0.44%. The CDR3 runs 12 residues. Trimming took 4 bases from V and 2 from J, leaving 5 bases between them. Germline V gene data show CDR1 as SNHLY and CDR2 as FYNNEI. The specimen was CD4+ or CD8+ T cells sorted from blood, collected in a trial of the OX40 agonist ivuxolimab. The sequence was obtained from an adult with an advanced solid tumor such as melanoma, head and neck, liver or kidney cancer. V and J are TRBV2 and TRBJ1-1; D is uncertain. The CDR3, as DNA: TGTGCCAGCAGTGGACACAACACTGAAGCTTTCTTT. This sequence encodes CASSGHNTEAFF.